The rows below give T cell receptor beta chains drawn from one sample of a study of Graves' ophthalmopathy and Graves' hyperthyroidism. TCRdb passed the multiplex PCR reads through MiXCR, listing each CDR3 protein once. The sample consists of some 1.1 million distinct CDR3 sequences, less than 45% of them appearing once. The specimen sequenced was peripheral blood or thyroid tissue (not recorded which). Every receptor here comes from an adult man with Graves' hyperthyroidism. CDR3s include the opening cysteine and the closing phenylalanine or tryptophan. A D gene is named only where the DNA matches it firmly. Where a row states a size, it is once, few, many or the class of an expanded clone; other rows omit it.

CDR3 protein: CAISGVGNASEYQPQHF
CDR3 DNA: TGTGCCATCAGTGGAGTCGGGAATGCTTCGGAGTATCAGCCCCAGCATTTT
V gene: TRBV10-3
D gene: -
CDR3 length: 17
J gene: TRBJ1-5
clone size: -

CDR3 protein: CSARSEVGGKAFF
CDR3 DNA: TGCAGTGCTAGATCTGAGGTTGGGGGCAAAGCTTTCTTT
V gene: TRBV20-1
D gene: -
CDR3 length: 13
J gene: TRBJ1-1
clone size: -

CDR3 protein: CASSGEGVLGTEAFF
CDR3 DNA: TGCGCCAGCAGCGGGGAGGGAGTTTTAGGCACTGAAGCTTTCTTT
V gene: TRBV5-1
D gene: -
CDR3 length: 15
J gene: TRBJ1-1
clone size: -

CDR3 protein: CASSLVLGSGANVLTF
CDR3 DNA: TGTGCCAGCAGCTTAGTTTTGGGGAGTGGGGCCAACGTCCTGACTTTC
V gene: TRBV7-2
D gene: -
CDR3 length: 16
J gene: TRBJ2-6
clone size: many

CDR3 protein: CASSEDSTYEQYF
CDR3 DNA: TGTGCCAGCAGCGAGGACAGTACCTACGAGCAGTACTTC
V gene: TRBV5-6
D gene: -
CDR3 length: 13
J gene: TRBJ2-7
clone size: many

CDR3 protein: CASSATGTSTGELFF
CDR3 DNA: TGTGCCAGCAGCGCCACCGGGACAAGTACCGGGGAGCTGTTTTTT
V gene: TRBV9
D gene: -
CDR3 length: 15
J gene: TRBJ2-2
clone size: -

CDR3 protein: CASSLGRTHSNQPQHF
CDR3 DNA: TGTGCCAGCAGTTTAGGGCGGACACATAGCAATCAGCCCCAGCATTTT
V gene: TRBV12-3/TRBV12-4
D gene: -
CDR3 length: 16
J gene: TRBJ1-5
clone size: few

CDR3 protein: CASSWLQGAVNTGELFF
CDR3 DNA: TGTGCCAGCAGTTGGCTACAGGGGGCCGTCAATACCGGGGAGCTGTTTTTT
V gene: TRBV12-3/TRBV12-4
D gene: TRBD1
CDR3 length: 17
J gene: TRBJ2-2
clone size: -

CDR3 protein: CATQPGGVNTEAFF
CDR3 DNA: TGCGCCACCCAGCCGGGAGGGGTGAACACTGAAGCTTTCTTT
V gene: TRBV5-1
D gene: -
CDR3 length: 14
J gene: TRBJ1-1
clone size: many

CDR3 protein: CASSPGDREETQYF
CDR3 DNA: TGTGCCAGTAGTCCAGGGGACAGGGAAGAGACCCAGTACTTC
V gene: TRBV19
D gene: TRBD1
CDR3 length: 14
J gene: TRBJ2-5
clone size: few

CDR3 protein: CSALNSGTGGNQPQHF
CDR3 DNA: TGCAGTGCCCTGAATTCCGGGACAGGGGGCAATCAGCCCCAGCATTTT
V gene: TRBV20-1
D gene: TRBD1
CDR3 length: 16
J gene: TRBJ1-5
clone size: few

CDR3 protein: CASRHGQGGYEQYF
CDR3 DNA: TGTGCCAGCAGACACGGACAGGGTGGTTACGAGCAGTACTTC
V gene: TRBV10-2
D gene: TRBD1
CDR3 length: 14
J gene: TRBJ2-7
clone size: few

CDR3 protein: CASSLRLAGGPAGELFF
CDR3 DNA: TGCGCCAGCAGCTTGCGACTAGCGGGAGGGCCCGCCGGGGAGCTGTTTTTT
V gene: TRBV5-1
D gene: TRBD2
CDR3 length: 17
J gene: TRBJ2-2
clone size: -

CDR3 protein: CASTVRGNTGELFF
CDR3 DNA: TGTGCCAGCACTGTCAGGGGGAACACCGGGGAGCTGTTTTTT
V gene: TRBV7-2
D gene: -
CDR3 length: 14
J gene: TRBJ2-2
clone size: many

CDR3 protein: CASSLGPDSGQPQHF
CDR3 DNA: TGTGCCAGCAGCTTAGGTCCTGACTCGGGACAGCCCCAGCATTTT
V gene: TRBV7-2
D gene: -
CDR3 length: 15
J gene: TRBJ1-5
clone size: many

CDR3 protein: CASSLEPSTYEQYF
CDR3 DNA: TGTGCCAGCAGCTTAGAGCCTAGCACCTACGAGCAGTACTTC
V gene: TRBV11-1
D gene: -
CDR3 length: 14
J gene: TRBJ2-7
clone size: few

CDR3 protein: CSARDVGGTPYEQYF
CDR3 DNA: TGCAGTGCTAGGGATGTCGGGGGGACTCCTTACGAGCAGTACTTC
V gene: TRBV20-1
D gene: TRBD2
CDR3 length: 15
J gene: TRBJ2-7
clone size: -

CDR3 protein: CAIRDAGYEQYF
CDR3 DNA: TGTGCCATCAGGGACGCGGGCTACGAGCAGTACTTC
V gene: TRBV10-3
D gene: -
CDR3 length: 12
J gene: TRBJ2-7
clone size: many

CDR3 protein: CASSFGGIHEQYF
CDR3 DNA: TGTGCCAGCAGTTTCGGGGGTATCCACGAGCAGTACTTC
V gene: TRBV12-3/TRBV12-4
D gene: -
CDR3 length: 13
J gene: TRBJ2-7
clone size: many